A selection of T cell receptor beta chains follows, all from one sample in a study of blood T cells in healthy people across ages. TCRdb redid the calling of the 5' RACE reads with MiXCR, one entry per CDR3 protein. The sample records roughly 1,800,000 distinct CDR3 sequences, roughly 52% being singletons. Sequenced input: blood. The receptors were gathered from a woman in her 40s in good health. Both conserved end residues are part of each CDR3. A D gene is named only where the DNA matches it firmly. Clone sizes are given selectively: once, few, many, or a class where the clone is expanded.

few	.	TRBV5-1	TRBJ2-4	CASSPDSIENIQYF	TGCGCCAGCAGCCCAGACAGTATAGAAAACATTCAGTACTTC
.	TRBD1	TRBV28	TRBJ1-2	CASSQGGTESYGYTF	TGTGCCAGCAGCCAAGGGGGGACAGAATCCTATGGCTACACCTTC
once	TRBD1	TRBV16	TRBJ2-7	CASSRSGTGSREQYF	TGTGCCAGCAGCCGGTCCGGGACAGGGTCAAGGGAGCAGTACTTC
.	.	TRBV18	TRBJ2-6	CASSPPGSFPGANVLTF	TGTGCCAGCTCACCACCGGGGAGCTTCCCCGGGGCCAACGTCCTGACTTTC
.	.	TRBV4-3	TRBJ1-2	CASSQTAIPNYGYTF	TGCGCCAGCAGCCAAACAGCGATCCCTAACTATGGCTACACCTTC
.	TRBD1	TRBV12-3/TRBV12-4	TRBJ1-2	CASSLEGASYTF	TGTGCCAGCAGTTTAGAGGGGGCAAGCTACACCTTC
few	.	TRBV12-3/TRBV12-4	TRBJ2-7	CASTLSGTYNEQYF	TGTGCCAGCACGTTGTCCGGGACCTACAATGAGCAGTACTTC
.	.	TRBV4-1	TRBJ2-2	CASSQREAGELFF	TGCGCCAGCAGCCAACGAGAGGCCGGGGAGCTGTTTTTT
.	TRBD1	TRBV7-6	TRBJ1-1	CASSLGGQGTNTEAFF	TGTGCCAGCAGCTTAGGGGGACAGGGAACGAACACTGAAGCTTTCTTT
.	TRBD2	TRBV6-2/TRBV6-3	TRBJ2-5	CASMGLAGNQETQYF	TGTGCCAGCATGGGGCTAGCGGGAAACCAAGAGACCCAGTACTTC